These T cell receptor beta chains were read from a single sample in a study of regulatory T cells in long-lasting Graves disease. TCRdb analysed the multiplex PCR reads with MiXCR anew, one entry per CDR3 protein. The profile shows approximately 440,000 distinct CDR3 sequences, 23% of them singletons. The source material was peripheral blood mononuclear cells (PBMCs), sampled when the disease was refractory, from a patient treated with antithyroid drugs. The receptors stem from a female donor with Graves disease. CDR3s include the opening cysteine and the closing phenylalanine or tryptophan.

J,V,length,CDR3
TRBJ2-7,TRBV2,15,CASSGTPLRSDVLYF
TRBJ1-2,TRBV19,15,CASTRDPRDSYGYTF
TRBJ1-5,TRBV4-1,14,CASSMVFGLSPQHF
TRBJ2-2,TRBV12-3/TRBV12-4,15,CASSPGGSLAGELFF
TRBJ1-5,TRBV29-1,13,CSVGDRADGPQHF
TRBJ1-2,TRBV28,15,CASSLGTGGSGGYTF
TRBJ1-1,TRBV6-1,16,CASSLFGAGFNTEAFF
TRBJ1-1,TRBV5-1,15,CASSSIGQGGPEAFF
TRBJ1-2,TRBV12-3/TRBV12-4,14,CASSLGQGARGYTF
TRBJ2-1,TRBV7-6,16,CASSPGWGQKYNEQFF
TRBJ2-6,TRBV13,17,CASSPPGGSSGANVLTF
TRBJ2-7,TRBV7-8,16,CASSLGRRDYSYEQYF
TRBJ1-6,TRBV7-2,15,CASSLAGGLDSPLHF
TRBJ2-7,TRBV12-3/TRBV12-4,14,CASSLNRNAAEQYF
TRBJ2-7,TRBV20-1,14,CSARAARGGYEQYF
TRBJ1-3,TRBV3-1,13,CASGRVKSNTIYF
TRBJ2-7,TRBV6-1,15,CASSEGASYSYEQYF
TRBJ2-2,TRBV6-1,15,CASSPGVANTGELFF
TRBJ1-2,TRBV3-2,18,CASSQVVCRHLRLYGYTF
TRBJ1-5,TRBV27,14,CASSLRVGNQPQHF
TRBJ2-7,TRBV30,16,CAWSVGTRGRTGEQYF
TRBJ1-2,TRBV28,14,CASSLPGQSYGYTF
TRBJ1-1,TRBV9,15,CASSARQGASTEAFF
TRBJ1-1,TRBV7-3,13,CASSPGLLEGAFF
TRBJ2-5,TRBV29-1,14,CSVESQSRALTQYF